The entry below describes one T cell receptor (beta chain). The data are from a study of CD8+CD57+ T cells in acquired aplastic anemia. Per germline, CDR1 SGHAT and CDR2 FQDESV (reference sequence). The CDR3 runs 18 residues. Unmatched junction bases numbered 18, after V lost 5 bases and J lost 4 bases. Sequencing was done on patients that had shown CD8+CD57+ cell expansion by flow cytometry. Genomic DNA acted as the template from which TCR beta VDJ combination and CDR3 sequence profiling were carried out. From the reads, TCRdb called clonotypes with MiXCR, one entry per CDR3 protein. The data hold 200,000 or so distinct CDR3 sequences, with 48% observed a single time.

The receptor comes from a human donor with aplastic anemia. Material: sorted CD4+, CD8+, or CD8+CD57+ T cells (not recorded which) from PBMCs. V and J are TRBV11-1 and TRBJ2-3, with 7 bases identical to TRBD1. CDR3 sequence reads: CASSSRQGIVSGADTQYF. The CDR3 nucleotides are TGTGCCAGCAGCAGCCGACAGGGAATCGTTTCAGGCGCAGATACGCAGTATTTT. The full variable domain, in which reference TRBV11-1 and TRBJ2-3 provide the parts outside the CDR3, is EAEVAQSPRYKITEKSQAVAFWCDPISGHATLYWYRQILGQGPELLVQFQDESVVDDSQLPKDRFSAERLKGVDSTLKIQPAELGDSAMYLCASSSRQGIVSGADTQYFGPGTRLTVL.